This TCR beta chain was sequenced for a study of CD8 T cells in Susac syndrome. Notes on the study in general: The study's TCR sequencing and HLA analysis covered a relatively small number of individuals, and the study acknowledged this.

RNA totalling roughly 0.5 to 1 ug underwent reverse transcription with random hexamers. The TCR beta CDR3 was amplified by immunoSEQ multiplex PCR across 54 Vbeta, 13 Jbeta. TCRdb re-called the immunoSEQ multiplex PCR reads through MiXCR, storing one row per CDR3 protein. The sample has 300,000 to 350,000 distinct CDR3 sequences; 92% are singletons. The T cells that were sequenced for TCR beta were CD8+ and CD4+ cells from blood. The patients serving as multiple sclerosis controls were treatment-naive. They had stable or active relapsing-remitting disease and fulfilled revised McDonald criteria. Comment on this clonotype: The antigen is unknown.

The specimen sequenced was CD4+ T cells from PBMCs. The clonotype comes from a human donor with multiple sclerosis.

CDR3 amino acids: CAWSVGRVNQPQHF. In DNA, the CDR3 is TGTGCCTGGAGTGTGGGCAGGGTCAATCAGCCCCAGCATTTT. This rearrangement joins TRBV30 to TRBJ1-5; D is perhaps TRBD1 (5 bases). Per germline, CDR1 GTSNPN and CDR2 SVGIG (reference sequence). Trimming cost V 0 bases and J 3 bases, with 9 bases left between them. This CDR3 is built from 14 residues.